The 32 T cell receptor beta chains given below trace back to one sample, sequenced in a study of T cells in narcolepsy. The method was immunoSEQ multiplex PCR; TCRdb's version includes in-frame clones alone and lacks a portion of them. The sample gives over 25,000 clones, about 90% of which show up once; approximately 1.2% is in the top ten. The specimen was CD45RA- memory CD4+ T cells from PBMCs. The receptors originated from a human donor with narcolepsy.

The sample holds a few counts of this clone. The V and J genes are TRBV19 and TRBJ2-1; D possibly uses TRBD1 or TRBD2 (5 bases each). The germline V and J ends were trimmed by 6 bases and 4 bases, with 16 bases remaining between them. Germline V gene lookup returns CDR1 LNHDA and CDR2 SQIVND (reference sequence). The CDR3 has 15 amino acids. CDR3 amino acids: CASRSERGVYNEQFF. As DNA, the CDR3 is TGTGCCAGTAGATCGGAGAGAGGGGTATACAATGAGCAGTTCTTC.

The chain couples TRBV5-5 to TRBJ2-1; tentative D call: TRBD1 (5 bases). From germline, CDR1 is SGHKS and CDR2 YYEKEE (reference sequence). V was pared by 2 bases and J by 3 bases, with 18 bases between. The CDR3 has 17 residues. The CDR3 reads CASSLILTASVYNEQFF. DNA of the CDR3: TGTGCCAGCAGCTTAATCCTGACAGCCAGCGTCTACAATGAGCAGTTCTTC.

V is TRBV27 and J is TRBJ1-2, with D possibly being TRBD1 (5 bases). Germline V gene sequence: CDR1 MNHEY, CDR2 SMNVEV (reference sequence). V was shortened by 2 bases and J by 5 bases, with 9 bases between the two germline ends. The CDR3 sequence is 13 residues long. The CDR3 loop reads CASSLGAGYGYTF. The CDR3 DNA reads TGTGCCAGCAGTTTAGGGGCAGGATATGGCTACACCTTC.

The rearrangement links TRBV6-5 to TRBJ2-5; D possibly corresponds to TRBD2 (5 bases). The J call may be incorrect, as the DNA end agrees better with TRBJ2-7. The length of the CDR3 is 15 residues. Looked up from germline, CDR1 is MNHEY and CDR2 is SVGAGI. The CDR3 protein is CASSPRAFGSYEQYF. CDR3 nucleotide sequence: TGTGCCAGCAGCCCGAGGGCATTTGGGTCCTACGAGCAGTACTTC.

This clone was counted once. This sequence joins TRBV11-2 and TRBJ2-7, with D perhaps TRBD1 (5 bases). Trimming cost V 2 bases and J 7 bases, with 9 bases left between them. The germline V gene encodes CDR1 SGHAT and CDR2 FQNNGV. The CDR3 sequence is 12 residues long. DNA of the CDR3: TGTGCCAGCAGCTTACCAGGGCGGGAGCAGTACTTC. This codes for CASSLPGREQYF.

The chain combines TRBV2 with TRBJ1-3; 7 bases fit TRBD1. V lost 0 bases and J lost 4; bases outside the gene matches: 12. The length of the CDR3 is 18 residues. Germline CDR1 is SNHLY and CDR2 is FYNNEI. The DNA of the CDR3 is TGTGCCAGCAGTGAAGCGAGACGACAGGGCTTCCTAGGAAACACCATATATTTT. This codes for CASSEARRQGFLGNTIYF.

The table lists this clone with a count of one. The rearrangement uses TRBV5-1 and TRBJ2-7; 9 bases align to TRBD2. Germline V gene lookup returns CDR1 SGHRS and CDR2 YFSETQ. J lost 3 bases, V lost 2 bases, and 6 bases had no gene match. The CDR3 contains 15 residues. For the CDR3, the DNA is TGCGCCAGCAGCTTACTGACTAGCGGAGACTACGAGCAGTACTTC. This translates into CASSLLTSGDYEQYF. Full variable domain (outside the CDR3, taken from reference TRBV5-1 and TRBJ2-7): KAGVTQTPRYLIKTRGQQVTLSCSPISGHRSVSWYQQTPGQGLQFLFEYFSETQRNKGNFPGRFSGRQFSNSRSEMNVSTLELGDSALYLCASSLLTSGDYEQYFGPGTRLTVT.

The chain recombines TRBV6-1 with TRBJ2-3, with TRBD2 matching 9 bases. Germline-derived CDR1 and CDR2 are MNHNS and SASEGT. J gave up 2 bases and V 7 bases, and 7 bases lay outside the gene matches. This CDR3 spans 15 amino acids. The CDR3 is CASTVASGATDTQYF. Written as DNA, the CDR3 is TGTGCCAGCACTGTGGCTAGCGGGGCCACAGATACGCAGTATTTT.

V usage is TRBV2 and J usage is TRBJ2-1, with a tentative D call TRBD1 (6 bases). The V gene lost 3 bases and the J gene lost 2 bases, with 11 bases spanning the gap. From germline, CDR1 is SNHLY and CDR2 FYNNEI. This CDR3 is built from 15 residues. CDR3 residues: CASSDRQATYNEQFF. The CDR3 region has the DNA TGTGCCAGCAGTGATAGACAGGCAACCTACAATGAGCAGTTCTTC.

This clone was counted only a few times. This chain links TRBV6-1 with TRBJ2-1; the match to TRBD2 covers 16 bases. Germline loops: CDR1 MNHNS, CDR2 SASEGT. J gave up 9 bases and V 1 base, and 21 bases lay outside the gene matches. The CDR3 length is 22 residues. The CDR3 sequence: CASSEGGLAGGPGRRDAGEQFF. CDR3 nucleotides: TGTGCCAGCAGTGAAGGGGGACTAGCGGGAGGGCCAGGAAGGCGGGACGCGGGTGAGCAGTTCTTC.

The CDR3 loop is CASSGSRQAAGNTIYF. In DNA form, the CDR3 reads TGTGCCAGCAGCGGCAGTAGGCAGGCTGCTGGAAACACCATATATTTT. V is TRBV9 and J is TRBJ1-3, with unresolved D. Germline CDR1 and CDR2: SGDLS and YYNGEE. V was shortened by 3 bases and J by 2 bases, with 15 bases between the two germline ends. The CDR3 covers 16 residues.

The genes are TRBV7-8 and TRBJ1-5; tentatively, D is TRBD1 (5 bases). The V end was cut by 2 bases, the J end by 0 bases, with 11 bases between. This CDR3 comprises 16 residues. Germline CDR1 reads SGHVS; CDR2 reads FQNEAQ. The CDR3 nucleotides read TGTGCCAGCAGCTTAAGGGACCTGTATAGCAATCAGCCCCAGCATTTT. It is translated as CASSLRDLYSNQPQHF.

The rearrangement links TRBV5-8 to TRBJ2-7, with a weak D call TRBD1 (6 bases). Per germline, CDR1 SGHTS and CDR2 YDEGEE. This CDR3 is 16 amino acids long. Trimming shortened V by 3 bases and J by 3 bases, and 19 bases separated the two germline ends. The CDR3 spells CASSSTPTGKIYEQYF. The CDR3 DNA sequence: TGTGCCAGCAGCTCCACACCAACAGGGAAAATCTACGAGCAGTACTTC.

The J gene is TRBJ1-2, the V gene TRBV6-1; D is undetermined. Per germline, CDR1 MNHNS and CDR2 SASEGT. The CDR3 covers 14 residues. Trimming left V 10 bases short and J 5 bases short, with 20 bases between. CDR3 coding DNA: TGTGCCACCTCACAAGAAAGATTCCCTTATGGCTACACCTTC. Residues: CATSQERFPYGYTF.

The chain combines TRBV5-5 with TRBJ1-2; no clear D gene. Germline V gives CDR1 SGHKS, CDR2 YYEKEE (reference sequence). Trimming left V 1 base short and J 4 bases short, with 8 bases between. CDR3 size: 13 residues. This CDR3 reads CASSLRTAYGYTF. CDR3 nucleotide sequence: TGTGCCAGCAGCTTGAGGACGGCCTATGGCTACACCTTC.

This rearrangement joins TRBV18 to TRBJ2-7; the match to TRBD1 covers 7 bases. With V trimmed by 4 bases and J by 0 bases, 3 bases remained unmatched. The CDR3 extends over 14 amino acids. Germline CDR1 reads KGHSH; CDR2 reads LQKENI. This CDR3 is CASSLQGISYEQYF. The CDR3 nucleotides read TGTGCCAGCTCACTACAGGGGATCTCCTACGAGCAGTACTTC.

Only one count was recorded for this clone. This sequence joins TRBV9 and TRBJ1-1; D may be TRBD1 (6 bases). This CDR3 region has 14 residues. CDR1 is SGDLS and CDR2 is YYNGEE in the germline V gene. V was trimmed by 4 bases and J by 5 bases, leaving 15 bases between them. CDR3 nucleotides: TGTGCCAGCAGCATGGGACAAGGACGGACTGAAGCTTTCTTT. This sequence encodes CASSMGQGRTEAFF. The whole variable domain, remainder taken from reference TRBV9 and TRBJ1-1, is DSGVTQTPKHLITATGQRVTLRCSPRSGDLSVYWYQQSLDQGLQFLIQYYNGEERAKGNILERFSAQQFPDLHSELNLSSLELGDSALYFCASSMGQGRTEAFFGQGTRLTVV.

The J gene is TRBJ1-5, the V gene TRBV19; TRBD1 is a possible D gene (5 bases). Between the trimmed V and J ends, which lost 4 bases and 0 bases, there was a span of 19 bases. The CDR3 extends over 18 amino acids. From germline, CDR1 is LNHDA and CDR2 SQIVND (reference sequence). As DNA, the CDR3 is TGTGCCAGTAGTAGCATTAGGGGCGGGAGATCTAGCAATCAGCCCCAGCATTTT. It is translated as CASSSIRGGRSSNQPQHF.

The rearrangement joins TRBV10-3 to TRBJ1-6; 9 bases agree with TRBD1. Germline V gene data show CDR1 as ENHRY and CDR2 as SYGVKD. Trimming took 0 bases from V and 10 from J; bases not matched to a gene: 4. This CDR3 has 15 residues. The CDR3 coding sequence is TGTGCCATCAGTGAGTCGGGACAGGGAAAATCACCCCTCCACTTT. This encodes CAISESGQGKSPLHF.

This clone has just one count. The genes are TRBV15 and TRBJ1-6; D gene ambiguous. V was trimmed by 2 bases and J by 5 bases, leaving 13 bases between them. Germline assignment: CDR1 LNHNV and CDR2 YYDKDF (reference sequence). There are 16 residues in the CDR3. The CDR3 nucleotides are TGTGCCACCAGCAGAAACTCTCATGTTCATAATTCACCCCTCCACTTT. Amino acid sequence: CATSRNSHVHNSPLHF.

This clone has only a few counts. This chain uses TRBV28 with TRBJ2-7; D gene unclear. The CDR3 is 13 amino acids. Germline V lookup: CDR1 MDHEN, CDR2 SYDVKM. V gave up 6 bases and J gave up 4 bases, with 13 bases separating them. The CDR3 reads CASRGLDGYEQYF. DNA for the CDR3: TGTGCCAGCAGGGGATTGGACGGTTACGAGCAGTACTTC.

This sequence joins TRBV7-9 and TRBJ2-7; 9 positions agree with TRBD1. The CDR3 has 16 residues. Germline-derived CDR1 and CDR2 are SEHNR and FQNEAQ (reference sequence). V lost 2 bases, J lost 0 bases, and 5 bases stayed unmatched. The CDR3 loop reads CASSLRTGVDSYEQYF. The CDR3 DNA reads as TGTGCCAGCAGCTTAAGGACAGGGGTCGACTCCTACGAGCAGTACTTC.

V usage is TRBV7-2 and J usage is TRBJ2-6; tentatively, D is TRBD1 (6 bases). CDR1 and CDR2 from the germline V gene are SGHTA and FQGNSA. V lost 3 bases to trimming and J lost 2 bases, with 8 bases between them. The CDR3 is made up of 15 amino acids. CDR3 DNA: TGTGCCAGCAGCTTGCAGGGGCCTGGGGCCAACGTCCTGACTTTC. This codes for CASSLQGPGANVLTF.

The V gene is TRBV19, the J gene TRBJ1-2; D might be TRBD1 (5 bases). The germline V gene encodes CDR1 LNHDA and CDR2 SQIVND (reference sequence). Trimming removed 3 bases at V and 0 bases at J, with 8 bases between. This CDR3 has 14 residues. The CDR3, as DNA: TGTGCCAGTAGTATGAGGGGATCTAACTATGGCTACACCTTC. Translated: CASSMRGSNYGYTF.

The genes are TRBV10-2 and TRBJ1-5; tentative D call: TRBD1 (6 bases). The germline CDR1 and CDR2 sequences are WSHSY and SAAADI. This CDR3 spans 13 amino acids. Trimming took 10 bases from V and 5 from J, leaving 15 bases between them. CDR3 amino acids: CATDPGGHQPQHF. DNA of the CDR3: TGCGCCACCGACCCGGGGGGGCATCAGCCCCAGCATTTT.

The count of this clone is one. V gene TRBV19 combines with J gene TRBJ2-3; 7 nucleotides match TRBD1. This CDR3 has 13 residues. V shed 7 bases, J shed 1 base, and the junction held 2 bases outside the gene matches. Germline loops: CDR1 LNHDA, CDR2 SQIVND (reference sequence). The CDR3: CASKQGGTDTQYF. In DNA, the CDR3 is TGTGCCAGTAAGCAGGGGGGCACAGATACGCAGTATTTT. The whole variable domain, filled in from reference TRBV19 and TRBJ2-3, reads DGGITQSPKYLFRKEGQNVTLSCEQNLNHDAMYWYRQDPGQGLRLIYYSQIVNDFQKGDIAEGYSVSREKKESFPLTVTSAQKNPTAFYLCASKQGGTDTQYFGPGTRLTVL.

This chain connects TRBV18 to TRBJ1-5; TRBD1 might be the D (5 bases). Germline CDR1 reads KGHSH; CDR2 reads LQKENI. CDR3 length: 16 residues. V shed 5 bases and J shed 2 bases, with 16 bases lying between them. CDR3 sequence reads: CASSSIREVGNQPQHF. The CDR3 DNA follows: TGTGCCAGCTCATCTATCAGGGAAGTGGGCAATCAGCCCCAGCATTTT.

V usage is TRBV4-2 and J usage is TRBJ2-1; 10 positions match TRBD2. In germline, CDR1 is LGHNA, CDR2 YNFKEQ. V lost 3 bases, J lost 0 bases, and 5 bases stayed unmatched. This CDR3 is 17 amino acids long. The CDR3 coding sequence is TGTGCCAGCAGCCAGTTCACTAGCGGGAACTCCTACAATGAGCAGTTCTTC. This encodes CASSQFTSGNSYNEQFF.

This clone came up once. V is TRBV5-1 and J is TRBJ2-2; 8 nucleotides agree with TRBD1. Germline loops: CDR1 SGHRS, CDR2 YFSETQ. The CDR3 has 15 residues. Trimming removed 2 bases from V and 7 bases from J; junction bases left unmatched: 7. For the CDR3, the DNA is TGCGCCAGCAGCTTCGGACAGGGAGGCGTCGGGGAGCTGTTTTTT. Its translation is CASSFGQGGVGELFF.

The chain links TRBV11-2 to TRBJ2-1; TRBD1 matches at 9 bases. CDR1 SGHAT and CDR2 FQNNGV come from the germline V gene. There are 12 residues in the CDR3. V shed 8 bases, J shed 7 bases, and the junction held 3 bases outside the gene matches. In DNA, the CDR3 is TGTGCCAGCCAAGGACAGGGGAATGAGCAGTTCTTC. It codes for CASQGQGNEQFF.

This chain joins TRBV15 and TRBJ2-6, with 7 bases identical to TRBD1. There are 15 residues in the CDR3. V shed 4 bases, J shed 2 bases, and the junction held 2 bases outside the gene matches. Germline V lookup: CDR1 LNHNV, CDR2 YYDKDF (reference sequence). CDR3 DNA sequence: TGTGCCACCAGCAAGACAGGGACTGGGGCCAACGTCCTGACTTTC. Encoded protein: CATSKTGTGANVLTF.

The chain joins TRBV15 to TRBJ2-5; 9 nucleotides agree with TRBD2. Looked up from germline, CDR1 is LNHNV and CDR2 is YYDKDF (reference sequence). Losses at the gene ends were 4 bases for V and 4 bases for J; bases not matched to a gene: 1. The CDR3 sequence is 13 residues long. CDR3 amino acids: CATSISGRETQYF. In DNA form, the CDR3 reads TGTGCCACCAGCATTAGCGGGAGAGAGACCCAGTACTTC.